Below, 28 T cell receptor beta chains from the same sample are listed, as sequenced in a study of blood T cell repertoires in COVID-19 (dated by TCRdb to the early 2020s). The receptor library was made with the immunoSEQ multiplex PCR assay. This immuneACCESS table, as held by TCRdb, lists in-frame sequences with V and J called but not all clones. Of the missing ones, under half trace to an unresolved V gene in checked studies; the others have no known cause. The table for this sample lists fewer than 90,000 clones; approximately 80% of them were counted only once. The ten biggest clones cover under 15% of the sample. The material sequenced was peripheral blood. These receptor sequences come from a man aged 60 to 75 with COVID-19, enrolled during active disease.

This chain links TRBV6-5 with TRBJ1-4; TRBD1 matches at 9 bases. CDR1 and CDR2 (germline): MNHEY, SVGAGI. This CDR3 comprises 14 residues. V shed 7 bases and J 4 bases; nucleotides not matched to a gene: 4. In DNA, the CDR3 is TGTGCCAGCATGGACAGGGGCGATAATGAAAAACTGTTTTTT. It codes for CASMDRGDNEKLFF.

This clone was observed a handful of times. V gene TRBV7-2 combines with J gene TRBJ2-5; 10 bases map to TRBD2. V lost 1 base, J lost 6 bases, and 5 bases stayed unmatched. The CDR3 spans 15 residues. CDR1 is SGHTA, CDR2 FQGNSA, per germline. The CDR3 sequence: CASSLGSSGSKTQYF. Here the CDR3 DNA reads TGTGCCAGCAGCTTAGGTTCTAGCGGGAGTAAGACCCAGTACTTC. Together with reference TRBV7-2 and TRBJ2-5, the CDR3 gives the full variable domain: GAGVSQSPSNKVTEKGKDVELRCDPISGHTALYWYRQSLGQGLEFLIYFQGNSAPDKSGLPSDRFSAERTGGSVSTLTIQRTQQEDSAVYLCASSLGSSGSKTQYFGPGTRLLVL.

The rearrangement uses TRBV19 and TRBJ2-1; 11 bases are a match to TRBD1. Trimming removed 4 bases from V and 4 bases from J; junction bases left unmatched: 9. Germline V gene lookup returns CDR1 LNHDA and CDR2 SQIVND (reference sequence). The length of the CDR3 is 17 residues. The CDR3 region is CASSTSNRDRGYNEQFF. The CDR3 bases are TGTGCCAGTAGTACTTCAAACAGGGACAGGGGGTACAATGAGCAGTTCTTC. The full variable domain, in which reference TRBV19 and TRBJ2-1 provide the parts outside the CDR3, is DGGITQSPKYLFRKEGQNVTLSCEQNLNHDAMYWYRQDPGQGLRLIYYSQIVNDFQKGDIAEGYSVSREKKESFPLTVTSAQKNPTAFYLCASSTSNRDRGYNEQFFGPGTRLTVL.

Details on this clone: The junction differs from germline at one of its ends, possibly a read error. The chain recombines TRBV30 with TRBJ2-7; unclear D gene. The CDR3 is 11 amino acids. The germline V gene has CDR1 GTSNPN and CDR2 SVGIG (reference sequence). The CDR3 loop reads CAWSLGPGIYF. The CDR3, as DNA: TGTGCCTGGAGTCTTGGCCCAGGTATATATTTC.

The chain joins TRBV19 to TRBJ2-2, with D possibly matching TRBD1 (5 bases). The CDR3 has 15 residues. CDR1 and CDR2 (germline): LNHDA, SQIVND (reference sequence). V lost 3 bases to trimming and J lost 7 bases, with 15 bases between them. DNA for the CDR3: TGTGCCAGTAGTATCCGCAGGGATGGTATCGGGGAGCTGTTTTTT. Translation: CASSIRRDGIGELFF.

This clone was counted between two and nine times. This rearrangement joins TRBV30 to TRBJ2-5; perhaps TRBD2 as D (5 bases). Germline lookup yields CDR1 GTSNPN and CDR2 SVGIG (reference sequence). V lost 1 base to trimming and J lost 6 bases, with 9 bases between them. The CDR3 has 12 amino acids. CDR3 in amino acids: CAWSAEAKTQYF. The CDR3 DNA is TGTGCCTGGAGTGCGGAGGCGAAGACCCAGTACTTC.

The V call is TRBV24-1, the J call TRBJ2-1; unclear D gene. Germline CDR1 KGHDR, CDR2 SFDVKD. This CDR3 is 14 amino acids long. V was clipped by 5 bases and J by 4 bases, with 11 bases between them. The CDR3 DNA is TGTGCCACCAGTGTGGCGGCCAGTTACAATGAGCAGTTCTTC. Amino acids: CATSVAASYNEQFF.

The CDR3 region has the DNA TGCAGTGCGTACAGGAAAGAGACCCAGTACTTC. It translates to CSAYRKETQYF. The V gene is TRBV20-1, the J gene TRBJ2-5; weak D call: TRBD1 (5 bases). The CDR3 totals 11 residues. Germline V gives CDR1 DFQATT, CDR2 SNEGSKA (reference sequence). V lost 6 bases and J lost 3, with 8 bases in between.

V and J are TRBV5-6 and TRBJ1-6; 9 bases are shared with TRBD1. Trimming took 0 bases from V and 8 from J; bases not matched to a gene: 6. Germline V gives CDR1 SGHDT, CDR2 YYEEEE. This CDR3 is 16 amino acids long. The DNA of the CDR3 is TGTGCCAGCAGCTTGGCCGGGACAGGGCGTCATTCACCCCTCCACTTT. Protein sequence: CASSLAGTGRHSPLHF.

The CDR3 sequence: CASSLGTRVDEQFF. The CDR3 nucleotides read TGTGCCAGCAGCCTCGGGACAAGAGTCGATGAGCAGTTCTTC. The gene calls are TRBV3-1 (or the pseudogene TRBV3-2) and TRBJ2-1; maybe TRBD1 (6 bases). Germline CDR1 LGHDT, CDR2 YNNKEL (reference sequence). V was clipped by 4 bases and J by 8 bases, with 15 bases between them. The CDR3 contains 14 residues.

The chain employs TRBV7-3 and TRBJ1-1; a weak D match, TRBD1 (5 bases). The CDR3 consists of 14 residues. V was cut by 3 bases and J by 4 bases, with 12 bases left in between. Germline-derived CDR1 and CDR2 are SGHTA and FQGTGA. The CDR3 coding sequence is TGTGCCAGCAGCTTGACAGAAGCAAGCACTGAAGCTTTCTTT. Translated, it gives CASSLTEASTEAFF.

This sequence joins TRBV5-1 and TRBJ2-7; 8 bases line up with TRBD1. The CDR3 contains 14 residues. V was pared by 3 bases and J by 1 base, with 3 bases of the junction left unmatched. Germline CDR1 is SGHRS and CDR2 is YFSETQ. CDR3 region: CASSSGDRSYEQYF. The DNA for the CDR3 is TGCGCCAGCAGCTCGGGGGACAGGTCCTACGAGCAGTACTTC.

This clone was detected only a few times. The chain carries TRBV11-3 and TRBJ1-2, with TRBD1 matching over 7 bases. Losses at the gene ends were 2 bases for V and 8 bases for J; bases not matched to a gene: 8. This CDR3 is 14 amino acids long. Germline values: CDR1 SGHNT, CDR2 YENEEA. Written as DNA, the CDR3 is TGTGCCAGCAGCTTACTAGATACAGGGGAAGGCTACACCTTC. Translation gives CASSLLDTGEGYTF.

The rearrangement joins TRBV18 to TRBJ2-3; 7 nucleotides align to TRBD1. V gave up 3 bases and J gave up 2 bases; unmatched junction bases: 8. The V gene's germline CDR1 is KGHSH and CDR2 LQKENI. The CDR3 loop spans 16 amino acids. The DNA for the CDR3 is TGTGCCAGCTCACCTACAGGGACAGAACCCACAGATACGCAGTATTTT. It encodes CASSPTGTEPTDTQYF.

The rearrangement uses TRBV12-3 or TRBV12-4 and TRBJ1-1; no clear D. The length of the CDR3 is 13 residues. Trimming cost V 6 bases and J 2 bases, with 10 bases left between them. The CDR3 here is CASSITPNTEAFF. The CDR3 DNA reads TGTGCCAGCAGCATAACACCAAACACTGAAGCTTTCTTT.

This clone was picked up a small number of times. The chain combines TRBV6-5 with TRBJ2-1; 8 bases are shared with TRBD1. V lost 6 bases to trimming and J lost 3 bases; unmatched junction nucleotides: 7. The CDR3 totals 15 residues. Germline assignment: CDR1 MNHEY and CDR2 SVGAGI. The CDR3 DNA follows: TGTGCCAGCAGCAGGACAGGGAGAAGCTACAATGAGCAGTTCTTC. Its protein product is CASSRTGRSYNEQFF.

The CDR3 spells CASIGSQGSAEAFF. The CDR3 DNA reads as TGTGCCAGCATCGGTAGTCAGGGGAGCGCTGAAGCTTTCTTT. The chain links TRBV6-5 to TRBJ1-1; tentatively, D is TRBD1 (6 bases). The ends were cut back, 7 bases at V and 6 bases at J, with 18 bases in the middle. The CDR3 consists of 14 residues. CDR1 and CDR2 (germline): MNHEY, SVGAGI.

CDR3 in DNA: TGTGCCACCACCTCAGGAAGAACGAACACCGGGGAGCTGTTTTTT. Protein sequence: CATTSGRTNTGELFF. V usage is TRBV24-1 and J usage is TRBJ2-2; D unresolved. V lost 8 bases and J lost 0, with 12 bases in between. The CDR3 runs 15 residues. CDR1 is KGHDR, CDR2 SFDVKD, per germline.

CDR3 loop: CASSQDVRETQYF. CDR3 nucleotide sequence: TGTGCCAGCAGCCAAGACGTCAGAGAGACCCAGTACTTC. This sequence joins TRBV14 and TRBJ2-5; D call uncertain. The CDR3 sequence is 13 residues long. Deletions cut 0 bases from V and 4 bases from J, with 6 bases between. Germline V gene sequence: CDR1 SGHDN, CDR2 FVKESK.

CDR3 protein: CASSPRREYGYTF. The DNA for the CDR3 is TGTGCCAGCTCACCAAGGAGGGAATATGGCTACACCTTC. The chain uses TRBV18 and TRBJ1-2; D is unclear. Trimming left V 2 bases short and J 5 bases short, with 9 bases between. The CDR3 is 13 residues long. CDR1 is KGHSH and CDR2 is LQKENI in the germline V gene.

CDR3 sequence (DNA): TGTGCCAGCAGCCACATGCCATTTCCTAACGAGCAGTACTTC. Translated, it gives CASSHMPFPNEQYF. The chain uses TRBV3-1 (or the pseudogene TRBV3-2) and TRBJ2-7, with unresolved D. The CDR3 consists of 14 residues. Germline V CDR1 and CDR2: LGHDT, YNNKEL (reference sequence). Trimming cost V 3 bases and J 5 bases, with 14 bases left between them.

This rearrangement joins TRBV19 to TRBJ2-7; 7 nucleotides line up with TRBD1. Trimming removed 5 bases from V and 2 bases from J; junction bases left unmatched: 6. The CDR3 has 14 amino acids. Germline CDR1 LNHDA, CDR2 SQIVND (reference sequence). CDR3 nucleotide sequence: TGTGCCAGTAGTCCTTCGACAGGGCCCTACGAGCAGTACTTC. Translating it yields CASSPSTGPYEQYF.

The chain recombines TRBV10-3 with TRBJ2-5, with 8 bases lining up with TRBD1. The CDR3 loop spans 16 amino acids. Germline CDR1 is ENHRY and CDR2 is SYGVKD. V was clipped by 10 bases and J by 5 bases; unmatched bases: 18. CDR3 sequence reads: CATEPDRGTGGETQYF. The DNA of the CDR3 is TGTGCCACCGAACCCGACAGGGGAACAGGTGGGGAGACCCAGTACTTC.

The V and J genes are TRBV27 and TRBJ1-1, with D unresolved. CDR3 size: 18 residues. V gave up 4 bases and J gave up 1 base, with 22 bases separating them. In germline, CDR1 is MNHEY, CDR2 SMNVEV (reference sequence). In DNA, the CDR3 is TGTGCCAGCAGTTCTTATATGGCGGTCGCCGAGTGGAACACTGAAGCTTTCTTT. It yields the protein CASSSYMAVAEWNTEAFF.

The V call is TRBV5-4, the J call TRBJ2-2, with 8 bases aligning to TRBD2. V shed 2 bases and J 5 bases; nucleotides not matched to a gene: 11. Per germline, CDR1 SGHNT and CDR2 YYREEE (reference sequence). This CDR3 is built from 17 residues. CDR3 DNA sequence: TGTGCCAGCAGCTTCCCTACTAGCGGATCAGGGACCGGGGAGCTGTTTTTT. Translated, it gives CASSFPTSGSGTGELFF.

V and J are TRBV5-1 and TRBJ2-3, with D perhaps matching TRBD2 (5 bases). The CDR3 is 15 amino acids. CDR1 is SGHRS, CDR2 YFSETQ, per germline. V shed 1 base and J shed 2 bases, with 11 bases lying between them. Written as DNA, the CDR3 is TGCGCCAGCAGCTTGCTGTCTAGCCCCACAGATACGCAGTATTTT. This encodes CASSLLSSPTDTQYF.

The chain carries TRBV3-1 (or the pseudogene TRBV3-2) and TRBJ1-5; D is possibly TRBD1 (5 bases). The CDR3 extends over 14 amino acids. Germline-derived CDR1 and CDR2 are LGHDT and YNNKEL (reference sequence). V was trimmed by 5 bases and J by 5 bases, leaving 13 bases between them. As DNA, the CDR3 is TGTGCCAGCAGCATCAGGGATACCGATCAGCCCCAGCATTTT. Its translation is CASSIRDTDQPQHF.

This clone was seen only a few times. The chain has TRBV4-1 and TRBJ2-1, with TRBD2 matching over 9 bases. CDR3 length: 17 amino acids. Germline V gene data show CDR1 as MGHRA and CDR2 as YSYEKL. V was pared by 3 bases and J by 2 bases, with 8 bases of the junction left unmatched. The CDR3 nucleotides read TGCGCCAGCAGCCACGCTCAACTAGCGGGTCCCTACAATGAGCAGTTCTTC. Encoded protein: CASSHAQLAGPYNEQFF.